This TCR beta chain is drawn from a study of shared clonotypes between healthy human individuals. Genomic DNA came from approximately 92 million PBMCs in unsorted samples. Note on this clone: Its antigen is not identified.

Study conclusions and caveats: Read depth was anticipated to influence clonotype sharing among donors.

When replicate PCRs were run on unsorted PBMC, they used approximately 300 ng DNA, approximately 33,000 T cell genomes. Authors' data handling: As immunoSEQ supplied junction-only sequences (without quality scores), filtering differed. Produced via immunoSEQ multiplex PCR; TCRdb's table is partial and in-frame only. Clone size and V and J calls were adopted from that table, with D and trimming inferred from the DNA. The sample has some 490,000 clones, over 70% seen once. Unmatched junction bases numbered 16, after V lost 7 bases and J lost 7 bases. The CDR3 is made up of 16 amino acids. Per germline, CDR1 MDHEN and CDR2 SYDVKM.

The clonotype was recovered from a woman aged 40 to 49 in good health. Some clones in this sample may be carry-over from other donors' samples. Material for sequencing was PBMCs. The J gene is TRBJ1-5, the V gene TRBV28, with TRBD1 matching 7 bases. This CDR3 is CASTPQTGSRYQPQHF. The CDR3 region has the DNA TGTGCCAGCACCCCCCAGACAGGGAGTAGGTACCAGCCCCAGCATTTT.